This TCR beta chain came from a study of Ad26.COV2.S vaccination and SARS-CoV-2 variants. Overall study: Donor got 5x10^10 or 1x10^11 viral particles of Ad26.COV2.S.

Treatment of the sample: some 20 received Ad26.COV2.S at low or high dose, single or two shots; several received placebo; per-sample allocation not given. It was on day 63 after the first vaccine or placebo injection that samples were taken. Comments on this clone: Antigen unknown.

General observations from the study: Breadth of non-spike TCRs did not differ between vaccinees and placebo recipients.

Some clones are missing from TCRdb's copy, which holds only in-frame ones; the method was immunoSEQ multiplex PCR. Among about 350,000 clones, less than 90% were seen once, and the ten largest hold 6.4%. Source: peripheral blood, taken in a trial of Ad26.COV2.S vaccine versus placebo. The sequence came from a person between 18 and 60 years old who received the Ad26.COV2.S COVID-19 vaccine or a placebo.

CDR3 region: CASSLKTTGISGNTIYF. The CDR3 nucleotides are TGTGCCAGCAGCTTAAAGACGACAGGAATCTCTGGAAACACCATATATTTT. The chain joins TRBV7-6 to TRBJ1-3; a weak D match, TRBD1 (6 bases). The CDR3 covers 17 residues. Germline CDR1 is SGHVS and CDR2 is FNYEAQ. Trimming stripped 2 bases from V and 0 bases from J, with 14 bases between.